Included here is one T cell receptor beta chain sequence, with context. Its antigen is still unknown. Using its own MiXCR run on the RT-PCR reads, TCRdb lists one record per CDR3 protein. The data contain hundreds of thousands of distinct CDR3 sequences, about 15% of them singletons. This record comes from a study of response to subunit inactivated influenza vaccine. This CDR3 has 15 residues. Deletions cut 1 base from V and 4 bases from J, with 11 bases between. From germline, CDR1 is LGHDT and CDR2 YNNKEL (reference sequence). Study observations and caveats: The authors suggested that every seasonal influenza vaccination recruits few new T cells.

This receptor was identified in a middle-aged man who received an inactivated influenza vaccine. Sequenced here: PBMCs from blood, sampled roughly 12 days after vaccination. The V gene is TRBV3-1, the J gene TRBJ2-1; possibly TRBD1 or TRBD2 for D (7 bases each). In DNA form, the CDR3 reads TGTGCCAGCAGCCAAGCCAGGGGGGGGTACAATGAGCAGTTCTTC. This encodes CASSQARGGYNEQFF.